This T cell receptor (beta chain) was documented in a study of blood T cells in healthy people across ages. The germline V gene has CDR1 ENHRY and CDR2 SYGVKD. This CDR3 is 14 amino acids long. A second PCR of roughly 7 to 11 cycles used a sample-barcoded 5' primer and a J-beta primer mix. TCRdb recomputed calls from the 5' RACE reads with MiXCR, one row per CDR3 protein. In the table there are around 1,700,000 distinct CDR3 sequences, approximately 28% of which are singletons. As to this clonotype: A single base separates this from a much larger clone, so it may be a read error.

Each donor gave approximately 9.7 milliliters of peripheral blood. The sequenced sample consisted of blood. This receptor was identified in a woman between 25 and 40 years old in good health. The chain has TRBV10-3 and TRBJ2-5, with TRBD1 as a possible D gene (5 bases). Judging by the DNA end, TRBJ2-7 fits better; the J call may be wrong. The CDR3: CAISEFMGPYEQYF. Written as DNA, the CDR3 is TGTGCCATCAGTGAGTTTATGGGGCCTTACGAGCAGTACTTC.